This T cell receptor beta chain appears in the sequencing data of a study of cytotoxic CD8 clonotypes in ibrutinib-treated CLL. The assay was immunoSEQ multiplex PCR, and TCRdb's table has in-frame clones only and misses some. The data show some 200,000 clones, about four fifths seen once. Germline V gene lookup returns CDR1 SNHLY and CDR2 FYNNEI. The CDR3 runs 15 residues. V was clipped by 4 bases and J by 4 bases, with 11 bases between them. Sequenced material: PBMCs, taken after 12 months of ibrutinib treatment. This TCR was recovered from a human donor with chronic lymphocytic leukemia. This chain uses TRBV2 with TRBJ1-6, with D hard to call. This CDR3 reads CASSVRTGYNSPLHF. The DNA for the CDR3 is TGTGCCAGCAGTGTTAGGACTGGGTATAATTCACCCCTCCACTTT.